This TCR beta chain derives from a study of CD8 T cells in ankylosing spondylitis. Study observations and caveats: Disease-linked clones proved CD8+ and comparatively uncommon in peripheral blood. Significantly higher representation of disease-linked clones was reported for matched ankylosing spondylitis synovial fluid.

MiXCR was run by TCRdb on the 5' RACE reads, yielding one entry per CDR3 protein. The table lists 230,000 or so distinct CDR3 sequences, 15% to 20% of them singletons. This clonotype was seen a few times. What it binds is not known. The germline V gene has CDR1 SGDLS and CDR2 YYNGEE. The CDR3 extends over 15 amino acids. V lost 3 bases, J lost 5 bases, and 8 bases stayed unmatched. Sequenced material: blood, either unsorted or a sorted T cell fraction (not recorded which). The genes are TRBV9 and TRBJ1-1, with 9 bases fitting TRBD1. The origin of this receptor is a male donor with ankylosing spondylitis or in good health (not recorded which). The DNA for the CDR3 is TGTGCCAGCAGCGCCAGAGACAGGGGGAGTACTGAAGCTTTCTTT. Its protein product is CASSARDRGSTEAFF.